The present TCR beta chain was sequenced within a study of CD8 T cells in Susac syndrome. Germline values: CDR1 DFQATT, CDR2 SNEGSKA (reference sequence). Trimming took 2 bases from V and 4 from J, leaving 17 bases between them. The CDR3 has 15 residues. After extraction with the RNeasy kit, roughly 0.5 to 1 ug of the RNA was reverse transcribed using random hexamers. The CDR3 of TCR beta was amplified by immunoSEQ multiplex PCR across 54 Vbeta and 13 Jbeta. Each CDR3 protein is one row after TCRdb ran MiXCR on the immunoSEQ multiplex PCR reads. Of approximately 190,000 distinct CDR3 sequences detected, 91% appear once; the ten largest clones hold 0.087%. TEMRA cells were FACS-enriched, and CD8+ and CD4+ T cells were isolated negatively.

Sequencing was carried out using CD4+ T cells from PBMCs. This chain uses TRBV20-1 with TRBJ1-1; D gene ambiguous. This clonotype originated in a human donor with Susac syndrome. CDR3 region: CSARSTALLGTEAFF. In DNA, the CDR3 is TGCAGTGCTAGATCCACTGCCCTGCTCGGCACTGAAGCTTTCTTT.